The 10 T cell receptor beta chains presented below share a single source sample, sequenced in a study of blood T cell dynamics during melanoma immunotherapy. The time point here: week 3, after first cycle of checkpoint inhibitor. Profiling relied on immunoSEQ multiplex PCR, and the TCRdb table lists in-frame clones only, not all of them. The sample has some 12,000 clones; 84% are singletons. The input for sequencing was blood, taken from a patient treated with checkpoint blockade. All receptors derive from a human donor with melanoma.

This clone has a handful of counts. The chain carries TRBV4-2 and TRBJ2-3; 12 bases match TRBD2. Unmatched junction bases numbered 2, after V lost 1 base and J lost 0 bases. CDR3 length: 17 residues. Germline V gene sequence: CDR1 LGHNA, CDR2 YNFKEQ. In nucleotides, the CDR3 is TGTGCCAGCAGCCAAGGACTAGCGGGGGAGAGCACAGATACGCAGTATTTT. Protein product: CASSQGLAGESTDTQYF.

J is TRBJ2-3 and V is TRBV6-4, with 10 bases lining up with TRBD1. The CDR3 consists of 15 residues. V trimming: 6 bases; J trimming: 3 bases; junction bases outside the gene matches: 6. CDR1 and CDR2 (germline): MRHNA, SNTAGT. For the CDR3, the DNA is TGTGCCAGCAGATTGACAGGGGGCGTTACAGATACGCAGTATTTT. This encodes CASRLTGGVTDTQYF.

This clone was counted only a few times. This chain uses TRBV4-1 with TRBJ1-2, with D possibly TRBD1 on 5 matching bases. Looked up from germline, CDR1 is MGHRA and CDR2 is YSYEKL. The ends were cut back, 1 base at V and 7 bases at J, with 13 bases in the middle. The CDR3 runs to 14 residues. The CDR3, as DNA: TGCGCCAGCAGCCAAGGGGACTCGAGGCTTGGCTACACCTTC. The encoded protein is CASSQGDSRLGYTF.

The genes are TRBV9 and TRBJ1-2; tentative D call: TRBD1 (6 bases). V lost 4 bases and J 4 bases, leaving 20 bases between the germline ends. This CDR3 is built from 16 residues. The germline gives CDR1 SGDLS, CDR2 YYNGEE. The CDR3 nucleotides are TGTGCCAGCAGCACCACAGGAGGGGGGGTCGGCTATGGCTACACCTTC. Translating it yields CASSTTGGGVGYGYTF.

The chain recombines TRBV18 with TRBJ2-6; D uncertain. This CDR3 contains 16 residues. With 1 base removed from V and 2 bases from J, the gap between germline ends came to 9 bases. Germline-derived CDR1 and CDR2 are KGHSH and LQKENI. CDR3 sequence (DNA): TGTGCCAGCTCACCACTACCCGAACCTGGGGCCAACGTCCTGACTTTC. Its protein product is CASSPLPEPGANVLTF. The full variable domain, its missing parts supplied by reference TRBV18 and TRBJ2-6, is NAGVMQNPRHLVRRRGQEARLRCSPMKGHSHVYWYRQLPEEGLKFMVYLQKENIIDESGMPKERFSAEFPKEGPSILRIQQVVRGDSAAYFCASSPLPEPGANVLTFGAGSRLTVL.

The genes are TRBV6-1 and TRBJ2-2, with TRBD2 matching 9 bases. CDR1 and CDR2 (germline): MNHNS, SASEGT. V gave up 7 bases and J gave up 3 bases; unmatched junction bases: 3. CDR3 length: 14 residues. CDR3 in amino acids: CASMGLADTGELFF. For the CDR3, the DNA is TGTGCCAGCATGGGACTAGCAGACACCGGGGAGCTGTTTTTT.

This chain uses TRBV2 with TRBJ2-1; 8 bases match TRBD2. J was trimmed by 6 bases and V by 10 bases; bases with no gene match: 11. Germline loops: CDR1 SNHLY, CDR2 FYNNEI. The CDR3 length is 14 residues. The CDR3 loop reads CANDGGAPGNEQFF. As DNA, the CDR3 is TGTGCCAATGACGGGGGGGCCCCGGGCAATGAGCAGTTCTTC.

The chain carries TRBV7-2 and TRBJ2-1, with 13 bases aligning to TRBD2. Trimming cost V 2 bases and J 7 bases; bases outside gene matches: 2. Germline V CDR1 and CDR2: SGHTA, FQGNSA. CDR3 length equals 15 residues. DNA of the CDR3: TGTGCCAGCAGCTTAAGACTAGCGGGGGGTAATGAGCAGTTCTTC. It translates to CASSLRLAGGNEQFF. Full variable domain (outside the CDR3, taken from reference TRBV7-2 and TRBJ2-1): GAGVSQSPSNKVTEKGKDVELRCDPISGHTALYWYRQSLGQGLEFLIYFQGNSAPDKSGLPSDRFSAERTGGSVSTLTIQRTQQEDSAVYLCASSLRLAGGNEQFFGPGTRLTVL.

The chain combines TRBV7-8 with TRBJ2-3, with 9 bases identical to TRBD1. J lost 0 bases, V lost 5 bases, and 3 bases had no gene match. The CDR3 is 15 amino acids. Germline V lookup: CDR1 SGHVS, CDR2 FQNEAQ. The CDR3 loop is CASSLGQGSTDTQYF. Written as DNA, the CDR3 is TGTGCCAGCAGCCTGGGACAGGGAAGCACAGATACGCAGTATTTT.

V and J are TRBV9 and TRBJ1-2; D ambiguous. V gave up 1 base and J gave up 1 base, with 2 bases separating them. Per germline, CDR1 SGDLS and CDR2 YYNGEE. The CDR3 consists of 12 residues. Written as DNA, the CDR3 is TGTGCCAGCAGCGTACATAACTATGGCTACACCTTC. Its translation: CASSVHNYGYTF. The full variable domain, its missing parts supplied by reference TRBV9 and TRBJ1-2, is DSGVTQTPKHLITATGQRVTLRCSPRSGDLSVYWYQQSLDQGLQFLIQYYNGEERAKGNILERFSAQQFPDLHSELNLSSLELGDSALYFCASSVHNYGYTFGSGTRLTVV.